The 2 T cell receptor beta chains reported below all come from one sample, sequenced in a study of cytomegalovirus exposure and HLA in healthy donors. Primers included in the PCR were 60 Vbeta and 13 Jbeta primers. Profiled with immunoSEQ multiplex PCR; TCRdb holds only in-frame clones, not every one. The profile shows under 150,000 clones, more than 80% of them singletons. Input material: PBMCs. The receptors originated from a woman aged 25 to 45 in good health and CMV-seropositive.

CDR3 sequence reads: CASSPSETSGAADTQYF. The CDR3 coding sequence is TGTGCCAGCAGCCCCTCCGAGACTAGCGGGGCTGCCGATACGCAGTATTTT. The rearrangement joins TRBV4-2 to TRBJ2-3; 11 bases are a match to TRBD2. The CDR3 is made up of 17 amino acids. V trimming: 4 bases; J trimming: 6 bases; junction bases outside the gene matches: 12. Per the germline V gene, CDR1 is LGHNA and CDR2 is YNFKEQ.

To note about this clone: Other DNA sequences in this specimen translate into the identical CDR3. The chain links TRBV28 to TRBJ2-7; D is unresolved. The CDR3 spans 11 residues. Germline CDR1 is MDHEN and CDR2 is SYDVKM. Deletions cut 6 bases from V and 3 bases from J, with 6 bases between. This chain's CDR3 is CASSFSYEQYF. CDR3 nucleotides: TGTGCCAGCAGCTTTAGCTACGAGCAGTACTTC.